The table lists the clone carrying this T cell receptor beta chain with a count of one. Its cognate antigen is unknown. V was trimmed by 4 bases and J by 1 base, leaving 13 bases between them. This CDR3 is 14 amino acids long. Looked up from germline, CDR1 is SQVTM and CDR2 is ANQGSEA. This sample was taken from a study of OX40 agonist ivuxolimab in advanced cancers. Background on the study: Every 2 weeks, patients got intravenous ivuxolimab at one of six dose levels (0.01-10 mg/kg). Prior anti-PD-1, anti-PD-L1 or anti-CTLA-4 therapy did not bar entry, and approximately 40% had some. General observations from the study: The CD4+ and CD8+ T cells in the blood had expanded clonally by week 6 at 0.1 to 3.0 mg/kg. Antigen specificity remained undetermined for the expanded peripheral T cells.

Method: immunoSEQ multiplex PCR; TCRdb's copy keeps in-frame clones and lacks some. The data contain under 85,000 clones, around nine tenths of them seen just once; the ten biggest clones take up 0.55% to 0.8%. The sequence was collected from an adult with an advanced solid tumor such as melanoma, head and neck, liver or kidney cancer. The source was CD4+ or CD8+ T cells sorted from blood, collected in a trial of the OX40 agonist ivuxolimab. V usage is TRBV29-1 and J usage is TRBJ1-1; D gene uncertain. The CDR3 sequence is CSVVSLVANTEAFF. The CDR3 nucleotides read TGCAGCGTTGTATCGTTGGTGGCGAACACTGAAGCTTTCTTT.